Each of the 32 T cell receptor beta chains below was sequenced from the same sample in a study of response to subunit inactivated influenza vaccine. TCRdb re-derived calls from the RT-PCR reads in MiXCR, one entry per CDR3 protein. The table has approximately 680,000 distinct CDR3 sequences, 15% to 18% seen once. The material was PBMCs from blood, obtained 11 to 12 days after vaccination. These receptor sequences come from a man aged 50-59 years who received an inactivated influenza vaccine.

This clonotype was recorded at least ten times. This sequence joins TRBV7-2 and TRBJ2-3; TRBD2 aligns across 14 bases. Germline V lookup: CDR1 SGHTA, CDR2 FQGNSA. V trimming: 4 bases; J trimming: 6 bases; junction bases outside the gene matches: 6. This CDR3 spans 16 amino acids. The DNA of the CDR3 is TGTGCCAGCAGCTCGACTAGCGGGGGGGCCCGCGATACGCAGTATTTT. It yields the protein CASSSTSGGARDTQYF. Combining the CDR3 with reference TRBV7-2 and TRBJ2-3 gives the whole variable domain GAGVSQSPSNKVTEKGKDVELRCDPISGHTALYWYRQSLGQGLEFLIYFQGNSAPDKSGLPSDRFSAERTGGSVSTLTIQRTQQEDSAVYLCASSSTSGGARDTQYFGPGTRLTVL.

This clonotype was seen only a few times. The CDR3 DNA reads TGTGCCAGCAGCTTGGGCAGGGCTCGGTACAATGAGCAGTTCTTC. This translates into CASSLGRARYNEQFF. V usage is TRBV5-5 and J usage is TRBJ2-1, with D tentatively TRBD1 (5 bases). Germline-derived CDR1 and CDR2 are SGHKS and YYEKEE (reference sequence). V was pared by 0 bases and J by 4 bases, with 11 bases between. This CDR3 is built from 15 residues.

The chain combines TRBV28 with TRBJ2-1, with D unresolved. This CDR3 has 13 residues. CDR1 MDHEN and CDR2 SYDVKM come from the germline V gene. The V and J ends lost 2 bases and 7 bases respectively, with 9 bases between them. As DNA, the CDR3 is TGTGCCAGCAGTTTACTCTCGGAGAATGAGCAGTTCTTC. The encoded protein is CASSLLSENEQFF. The variable domain in full, with the rest retrieved from reference TRBV28 and TRBJ2-1, is DVKVTQSSRYLVKRTGEKVFLECVQDMDHENMFWYRQDPGLGLRLIYFSYDVKMKEKGDIPEGYSVSREKKERFSLILESASTNQTSMYLCASSLLSENEQFFGPGTRLTVL.

In this sample, this clonotype turned up a few times. This rearrangement joins TRBV3-1 to TRBJ2-5; TRBD1 is a possible D gene (5 bases). With 9 bases removed from V and 5 bases from J, the gap between germline ends came to 10 bases. The germline V gene encodes CDR1 LGHDT and CDR2 YNNKEL (reference sequence). The CDR3 is 11 amino acids. The CDR3 sequence is CASRQSETQYF. The CDR3 nucleotides read TGTGCCAGTAGACAGTCCGAGACCCAGTACTTC.

The chain has TRBV4-3 and TRBJ2-2, with 8 bases matching TRBD1. This CDR3 region has 17 residues. Trimming removed 1 base from V and 3 bases from J; junction bases left unmatched: 7. Germline V CDR1 and CDR2: LGHNA, YSLEER. As DNA, the CDR3 is TGCGCCAGCAGCCAAGGGAGGCGCAGGGGGCACACCGGGGAGCTGTTTTTT. Translating gives CASSQGRRRGHTGELFF.

This clonotype was recorded a few times. V is TRBV19 and J is TRBJ1-4, with 7 bases fitting TRBD1. Germline V gene data show CDR1 as LNHDA and CDR2 as SQIVND (reference sequence). With V trimmed by 8 bases and J by 5 bases, 5 bases remained unmatched. The CDR3 totals 13 residues. The CDR3 DNA sequence: TGTGCCAGTCTAGACAGGGCAAATGAAAAACTGTTTTTT. Translated, it gives CASLDRANEKLFF.

This clonotype was counted at least ten times. This chain links TRBV6-5 with TRBJ2-4, with 8 positions matching TRBD2. This CDR3 comprises 15 residues. Trimming took 4 bases from V and 0 from J; bases not matched to a gene: 2. The germline V gene has CDR1 MNHEY and CDR2 SVGAGI. The CDR3 DNA sequence: TGTGCCAGCAGTTCCGGGACTAGAGCCAAAAACATTCAGTACTTC. It translates to CASSSGTRAKNIQYF.

This clonotype was found many times. CDR3 DNA: TGTGCCACCAGTGATGTGGACACCAGCTACAATGAGCAGTTCTTC. Amino acid sequence: CATSDVDTSYNEQFF. The chain joins TRBV24-1 to TRBJ2-1; the D gene is possibly TRBD1 (5 bases). The ends were cut back, 3 bases at V and 3 bases at J, with 11 bases in the middle. In germline, CDR1 is KGHDR, CDR2 SFDVKD. The length of the CDR3 is 15 residues.

This clonotype was seen a few times. V and J are TRBV29-1 and TRBJ2-4; no reliable D call. With 2 bases removed from V and 2 bases from J, the gap between germline ends came to 13 bases. In germline, CDR1 is SQVTM, CDR2 ANQGSEA. The CDR3 is 15 amino acids. Written as DNA, the CDR3 is TGCAGCGTTGAACTTGCCACCCTTACCAAAAACATTCAGTACTTC. Translating gives CSVELATLTKNIQYF.

CDR3 sequence (DNA): TGTGCCAGCTCACCCCCCGGAGGGAGGATCGGTGGCTACACCTTC. Its protein is CASSPPGGRIGGYTF. V is TRBV18 and J is TRBJ1-2; D is ambiguous. Germline V lookup: CDR1 KGHSH, CDR2 LQKENI. Trimming took off 3 bases at V and 7 bases at J, with 18 bases between the two ends. The CDR3 totals 15 residues.

This clonotype was seen a few times. The V and J genes are TRBV20-1 and TRBJ2-3; TRBD2 matches at 8 bases. The CDR3 consists of 14 residues. Per germline, CDR1 DFQATT and CDR2 SNEGSKA (reference sequence). J lost 4 bases, V lost 5 bases, and 8 bases had no gene match. The CDR3 is CSASGLAKADTQYF. The CDR3 DNA sequence: TGCAGTGCTTCCGGACTAGCAAAGGCAGATACGCAGTATTTT.

There are many counts of this clonotype. The V call is TRBV12-3 or TRBV12-4, the J call TRBJ2-2; 7 bases are shared with TRBD2. Trimming took 7 bases from V and 4 from J; bases not matched to a gene: 9. This CDR3 has 15 amino acids. CDR3 in amino acids: CASTPWGGSTGELFF. The DNA of the CDR3 is TGTGCCAGCACCCCATGGGGGGGGAGCACCGGGGAGCTGTTTTTT.

This clonotype occurred many times. The chain has TRBV20-1 and TRBJ1-5, with D unresolved. This CDR3 contains 14 residues. Germline V lookup: CDR1 DFQATT, CDR2 SNEGSKA (reference sequence). V was pared by 2 bases and J by 3 bases, with 11 bases between. The CDR3, as DNA: TGCAGTGCTAGACGAGGGAATGACAATCAGCCCCAGCATTTT. This gives the protein CSARRGNDNQPQHF.

In this sample, this clonotype turned up many times. The rearrangement links TRBV5-1 to TRBJ2-3; D is uncertain. The CDR3 extends over 16 amino acids. The V gene lost 1 base and the J gene lost 2 bases, with 14 bases spanning the gap. Germline lookup yields CDR1 SGHRS and CDR2 YFSETQ. CDR3 residues: CASSLSGSWNTDTQYF. In DNA form, the CDR3 reads TGCGCCAGCAGCTTGTCCGGGTCATGGAACACAGATACGCAGTATTTT.

This clonotype was found a few times. The chain carries TRBV29-1 and TRBJ2-2; 10 nucleotides align to TRBD1. This CDR3 comprises 16 residues. Germline assignment: CDR1 SQVTM and CDR2 ANQGSEA. Trimming at V came to 1 base and at J to 5 bases, leaving 7 bases not matched to a gene. In DNA form, the CDR3 reads TGCAGCGTTGAAGTGTCCGGGACAGGGGAGACCGGGGAGCTGTTTTTT. Residues: CSVEVSGTGETGELFF.

This clonotype was recorded a few times. V gene TRBV6-2 or TRBV6-3 combines with J gene TRBJ2-7, with D perhaps matching TRBD2 (6 bases). The CDR3 sequence is 16 residues long. V lost 5 bases and J 2 bases, leaving 19 bases between the germline ends. The germline CDR1 and CDR2 sequences are MNHEY and SVGEGT. The CDR3 loop is CASSGVSGLETYEQYF. CDR3 DNA sequence: TGTGCCAGCAGTGGGGTTTCGGGACTGGAAACCTACGAGCAGTACTTC.

In its sample, this clonotype was seen many times. The chain recombines TRBV4-3 with TRBJ2-2; the match to TRBD1 covers 12 bases. CDR1 and CDR2 from the germline V gene are LGHNA and YSLEER. Trimming cost V 5 bases and J 4 bases; bases outside gene matches: 11. The CDR3 loop spans 18 amino acids. Here the CDR3 reads CASSGAGDRGLGTGELFF. DNA for the CDR3: TGCGCCAGCAGCGGTGCCGGGGACAGGGGGCTCGGCACCGGGGAGCTGTTTTTT.

This clonotype has just a few counts. The gene calls are TRBV20-1 and TRBJ1-2; TRBD1 matches 10 bases. CDR3 length equals 12 residues. CDR1 and CDR2 (germline): DFQATT, SNEGSKA (reference sequence). Trimming removed 6 bases from V and 8 bases from J; junction bases left unmatched: 6. The CDR3 nucleotides are TGCAGTGCACAGGGACAGGGGTACGGCTACACCTTC. It translates to CSAQGQGYGYTF.

This clonotype was counted between two and nine times. The V gene is TRBV20-1, the J gene TRBJ2-1; TRBD2 matches 8 bases. This CDR3 contains 14 residues. The V gene end was trimmed by 3 bases and the J gene end by 2 bases; junction bases not matched to a gene: 3. Germline V gene sequence: CDR1 DFQATT, CDR2 SNEGSKA (reference sequence). This chain's CDR3 is CSASTSGAYNEQFF. In DNA, the CDR3 is TGCAGTGCTAGTACTAGCGGAGCCTACAATGAGCAGTTCTTC.

This clonotype was counted between two and nine times. The V and J genes are TRBV5-1 and TRBJ2-7; TRBD1 matches 10 bases. V dropped 0 bases and J dropped 4; count of bases not matched to a gene: 4. CDR1 is SGHRS and CDR2 is YFSETQ in the germline V gene. The CDR3 loop spans 15 amino acids. The CDR3 DNA reads as TGCGCCAGCAGCTTGGGACAGGGGGCGATTTACGAGCAGTACTTC. Its protein product is CASSLGQGAIYEQYF.

V and J are TRBV6-1 and TRBJ2-1; D remains unclear. Germline CDR1 and CDR2: MNHNS and SASEGT. Trimming cost V 3 bases and J 3 bases, with 9 bases left between them. The CDR3 has 14 residues. CDR3 in DNA: TGTGCCAGCAGTGAGGGTCCTAACTACAATGAGCAGTTCTTC. It encodes CASSEGPNYNEQFF.

The sample holds a few counts of this clonotype. The rearrangement links TRBV7-2 to TRBJ2-3, with 7 bases fitting TRBD2. The germline gives CDR1 SGHTA, CDR2 FQGNSA. The length of the CDR3 is 16 residues. The V and J ends lost 5 bases and 4 bases, in that order; junction bases with no gene match: 12. CDR3 amino acids: CASSPIPGGDPDTQYF. CDR3 coding DNA: TGTGCCAGCAGCCCTATTCCTGGGGGGGATCCAGATACGCAGTATTTT. Variable domain in full (rest from reference TRBV7-2 and TRBJ2-3): GAGVSQSPSNKVTEKGKDVELRCDPISGHTALYWYRQSLGQGLEFLIYFQGNSAPDKSGLPSDRFSAERTGGSVSTLTIQRTQQEDSAVYLCASSPIPGGDPDTQYFGPGTRLTVL.

V is TRBV12-3 or TRBV12-4 and J is TRBJ2-6; D is unclear. V was trimmed by 3 bases and J by 0 bases, leaving 12 bases between them. CDR3 length: 17 residues. CDR3 nucleotides: TGTGCCAGCAGTTTGGGTGGCATGCTCTCTGGGGCCAACGTCCTGACTTTC. This sequence encodes CASSLGGMLSGANVLTF.

The table lists this clonotype with a few counts. The chain joins TRBV20-1 to TRBJ2-3; D is unresolved. V was trimmed by 7 bases and J by 5 bases, leaving 10 bases between them. This CDR3 is built from 11 residues. Germline CDR1 reads DFQATT; CDR2 reads SNEGSKA (reference sequence). This CDR3 is CSVEWGDTQYF. The CDR3 bases are TGCAGTGTAGAATGGGGAGATACGCAGTATTTT.

This clonotype occurred many times. The J gene is TRBJ2-3, the V gene TRBV7-2; no clear D. The CDR3 has 12 amino acids. Germline CDR1 is SGHTA and CDR2 is FQGNSA. V was clipped by 3 bases and J by 4 bases, with 5 bases between them. As DNA, the CDR3 is TGTGCCAGCAGCTTTGGAGCAGATACGCAGTATTTT. It is translated as CASSFGADTQYF.

V usage is TRBV6-2 or TRBV6-3 and J usage is TRBJ2-5, with D possibly called TRBD1 or TRBD2 (5 bases each). The germline CDR1 and CDR2 sequences are MNHEY and SVGEGT. Trimming took 0 bases from V and 4 from J, leaving 12 bases between them. The CDR3 loop spans 15 amino acids. For the CDR3, the DNA is TGTGCCAGCAGTTACTCCCAGGGACGGTCAGAGACCCAGTACTTC. Translated: CASSYSQGRSETQYF.

This clonotype appeared many times. The V call is TRBV15, the J call TRBJ2-7; 8 nucleotides match TRBD2. This CDR3 comprises 15 residues. Trimming took 0 bases from V and 3 from J; bases not matched to a gene: 4. CDR1 is LNHNV, CDR2 YYDKDF, per germline (reference sequence). This chain's CDR3 is CATSRDRGGVYEQYF. In nucleotides, the CDR3 is TGTGCCACCAGCAGAGATCGGGGGGGCGTCTACGAGCAGTACTTC.

V and J are TRBV4-3 and TRBJ1-6; D not resolved. The CDR3 extends over 17 amino acids. V lost 0 bases to trimming and J lost 7 bases, with 16 bases between them. The V gene's germline CDR1 is LGHNA and CDR2 YSLEER. The CDR3 is CASSQDVRTARNSPLHF. CDR3 DNA sequence: TGCGCCAGCAGCCAAGACGTCCGTACAGCGCGGAATTCACCCCTCCACTTT.

This clonotype was seen only a few times. The V call is TRBV6-2 or TRBV6-3, the J call TRBJ2-1; D is perhaps TRBD1 or TRBD2 (5 bases each). Trimming cost V 7 bases and J 0 bases, with 13 bases left between them. Germline CDR1 is MNHEY and CDR2 is SVGEGT. The CDR3 spans 15 residues. CDR3 bases: TGTGCCAGCACCCTAGGGACGAGCTCCTACAATGAGCAGTTCTTC. Its protein is CASTLGTSSYNEQFF.

The rearrangement links TRBV7-8 to TRBJ2-6; D is possibly TRBD2 (5 bases). The length of the CDR3 is 17 residues. V gave up 3 bases and J gave up 1 base, with 13 bases separating them. Germline CDR1 reads SGHVS; CDR2 reads FQNEAQ. CDR3 DNA sequence: TGTGCCAGCAGCTTCTCGAGCCGGGGTTCTGGGGCCAACGTCCTGACTTTC. Translated: CASSFSSRGSGANVLTF.

This clonotype was recorded many times. V gene TRBV28 combines with J gene TRBJ2-3; possibly TRBD2 for D (6 bases). The germline CDR1 and CDR2 sequences are MDHEN and SYDVKM. The CDR3 consists of 17 residues. Deletions cut 7 bases from V and 0 bases from J, with 20 bases between. The CDR3 reads CASKGEVAALSTDTQYF. CDR3 DNA sequence: TGTGCCAGCAAAGGGGAAGTAGCGGCCCTAAGCACAGATACGCAGTATTTT.

The table lists this clonotype with a few counts. The V call is TRBV6-2 or TRBV6-3, the J call TRBJ2-1; a possible D gene is TRBD1 (6 bases). CDR3 length: 11 amino acids. Germline V gene lookup returns CDR1 MNHEY and CDR2 SVGEGT. The V and J ends lost 6 bases and 10 bases respectively, with 10 bases between them. CDR3 in DNA: TGTGCCAGCAGGCAGGGGCCGGAGCAGTTCTTC. Residues: CASRQGPEQFF.